Below are 9 T cell receptor beta chains sequenced from a single sample in a study of cytotoxic CD8 clonotypes in ibrutinib-treated CLL. Some clones are missing from TCRdb's copy, which holds only in-frame ones; the method was immunoSEQ multiplex PCR. The data contain approximately 30,000 clones, roughly 69% of them seen just once; the ten biggest clones take up 45% to 65%. The specimen was PBMCs, collected after 24 months of ibrutinib treatment. Every receptor here comes from a human donor with chronic lymphocytic leukemia.

This chain connects TRBV12-5 to TRBJ2-2, with D unresolved. The CDR3 consists of 14 residues. The V gene lost 1 base and the J gene lost 2 bases, with 5 bases spanning the gap. CDR1 LGHNT and CDR2 FRNRAP come from the germline V gene. The CDR3 loop is CASGLDINTGELFF. The CDR3 nucleotides are TGTGCTAGTGGTTTGGACATTAACACCGGGGAGCTGTTTTTT.

V and J are TRBV6-4 and TRBJ2-2; tentatively, D is TRBD1 (5 bases). CDR3 size: 14 residues. Germline V gene sequence: CDR1 MRHNA, CDR2 SNTAGT. Trimming removed 6 bases from V and 1 base from J, with 9 bases in between. The CDR3 here is CASRPDRNTGELFF. The CDR3 bases are TGTGCCAGCAGACCCGACAGGAACACCGGGGAGCTGTTTTTT.

The sample holds a few counts of this clone. The gene calls are TRBV7-8 and TRBJ2-7; D gene unclear. This CDR3 has 12 residues. V gave up 5 bases and J gave up 2 bases, with 7 bases separating them. The germline V gene encodes CDR1 SGHVS and CDR2 FQNEAQ. CDR3 sequence (DNA): TGTGCCAGCAGCCAGACCCCCTACGAGCAGTACTTC. Translating gives CASSQTPYEQYF. Looking up the rest from reference TRBV7-8 and TRBJ2-7 gives the full variable domain: GAGVSQSPRYKVAKRGQDVALRCDPISGHVSLFWYQQALGQGPEFLTYFQNEAQLDKSGLPSDRFFAERPEGSVSTLKIQRTQQEDSAVYLCASSQTPYEQYFGPGTRLTVT.

The gene calls are TRBV29-1 and TRBJ2-2; D is possibly TRBD1 or TRBD2 (5 bases each). Germline V gives CDR1 SQVTM, CDR2 ANQGSEA. V lost 7 bases to trimming and J lost 5 bases, with 20 bases between them. The CDR3 has 15 residues. The DNA of the CDR3 is TGCAGCGCAGAAGCGGACATGGGAACTACCGGGGAGCTGTTTTTT. The encoded protein is CSAEADMGTTGELFF.

In this sample, this clone turned up once. This rearrangement joins TRBV7-9 to TRBJ2-4; the match to TRBD1 covers 10 bases. With 5 bases clipped from V and 4 bases from J, the junction kept 11 bases outside the gene matches. The CDR3 totals 17 residues. Germline assignment: CDR1 SEHNR and CDR2 FQNEAQ (reference sequence). Written as DNA, the CDR3 is TGTGCCAGCAGCCCCCTCGGGACAGGGGTGGGAAAAAACATTCAGTACTTC. Protein sequence: CASSPLGTGVGKNIQYF. Full variable domain (rest looked up from reference TRBV7-9 and TRBJ2-4): DTGVSQNPRHKITKRGQNVTFRCDPISEHNRLYWYRQTLGQGPEFLTYFQNEAQLEKSRLLSDRFSAERPKGSFSTLEIQRTEQGDSAMYLCASSPLGTGVGKNIQYFGAGTRLSVL.

The rearrangement joins TRBV29-1 to TRBJ2-1, with a possible D match to TRBD2 (7 bases). Germline V gene data show CDR1 as SQVTM and CDR2 as ANQGSEA. The CDR3 sequence is 13 residues long. Trimming stripped 7 bases from V and 9 bases from J, with 19 bases between. The CDR3 DNA sequence: TGCAGCGGGGGACAAGCGGGGATCGTTGAGCAGTTCTTC. This codes for CSGGQAGIVEQFF.

This sequence joins TRBV18 and TRBJ1-5, with a tentative D call TRBD1 (6 bases). V dropped 2 bases and J dropped 7 bases, with 15 bases sitting between them. This CDR3 is built from 15 residues. The germline gives CDR1 KGHSH, CDR2 LQKENI. CDR3 nucleotide sequence: TGTGCCAGCTCACCAGCAAACAGGGTAGGGCAGCCCCAGCATTTT. This gives the protein CASSPANRVGQPQHF.

The V and J genes are TRBV6-5 and TRBJ2-7; the match to TRBD1 covers 9 bases. CDR3 length: 13 residues. CDR1 is MNHEY, CDR2 SVGAGI, per germline. With 6 bases clipped from V and 6 bases from J, the junction kept 6 bases outside the gene matches. CDR3 loop: CASSRDRDREQYF. The CDR3 nucleotides read TGTGCCAGCAGCCGGGACAGGGATCGCGAGCAGTACTTC.

The chain carries TRBV18 and TRBJ1-4, with 9 bases lining up with TRBD1. The V gene end was trimmed by 2 bases and the J gene end by 5 bases; junction bases not matched to a gene: 6. The CDR3 covers 16 residues. Germline V gene lookup returns CDR1 KGHSH and CDR2 LQKENI. The CDR3 sequence: CASSPLGTGSNEKLFF. The CDR3 coding sequence is TGTGCCAGCTCACCATTGGGGACAGGGAGCAATGAAAAACTGTTTTTT.